This TCR beta chain came from a study of blood T cell repertoires in COVID-19. Background on the study: Samples representing acute and convalescent COVID-19 were sourced from the United States, Italy and Spain. Sample material is recorded as cDNA or gDNA derived from T cells, B-cell-depleted T cells, or PBMCs.

J gave up 5 bases and V 2 bases, and 10 bases lay outside the gene matches. The germline gives CDR1 SGHAT, CDR2 FQNNGV. The CDR3 loop spans 16 amino acids. In the source study's methods: Amplification of reference gene primers provided the estimated nucleated cell counts. TCRdb keeps only in-frame clones here, not all; method: immunoSEQ multiplex PCR. Clone size and the V and J calls come from that table; the DNA yielded D and trimming. The table has around 150,000 clones, around nine tenths seen once; the top ten hold roughly a tenth. This TCR derives from a man between 60 and 75 years old with active or convalescent COVID-19. This chain connects TRBV11-2 to TRBJ2-7; 9 nucleotides align to TRBD2. The specimen sequenced was peripheral blood. The CDR3 sequence is CASSLLGSGSSNEQYF. The CDR3 nucleotides read TGTGCCAGCAGCTTACTAGGTAGCGGGAGTTCCAACGAGCAGTACTTC.